This T cell receptor (beta chain) stems from a study of human T cells and chemical hapten exposure. Study-level information: Enrolled patients were predominantly female and had alopecia areata, totalis or universalis. Overall study results and limits: Expanded TCRs formed significantly more large CDR3 similarity clusters than controls. Counts of expanded TCRs (at PT1) showed a positive correlation with patch test score.

The germline gives CDR1 LNHDA, CDR2 SQIVND (reference sequence). CDR3 length: 15 amino acids. Trimming removed 4 bases from V and 0 bases from J, with 12 bases in between. Time point: patch test 1, 2 weeks after DPC sensitization. Treatment given: therapeutic diphenylcyclopropenone sensitization with weekly scalp DPC. TCRdb re-analysed the RACE reads in MiXCR, keeping a single row per CDR3 protein. The sample has under 450,000 distinct CDR3 sequences; around 4.8% are singletons. This clonotype was found a few times. Its specificity is unknown. The TCR comes from a woman in her forties or fifties with alopecia areata. Some clones in this sample may be carry-over from other donors' samples. The material was whole blood, obtained in connection with sensitization to the hapten diphenylcyclopropenone (DPC). V and J are TRBV19 and TRBJ1-2; D is unclear. The CDR3 DNA follows: TGTGCCAGTAGTAGCGGCCGCGGAGCTAACTATGGCTACACCTTC. Translated: CASSSGRGANYGYTF.